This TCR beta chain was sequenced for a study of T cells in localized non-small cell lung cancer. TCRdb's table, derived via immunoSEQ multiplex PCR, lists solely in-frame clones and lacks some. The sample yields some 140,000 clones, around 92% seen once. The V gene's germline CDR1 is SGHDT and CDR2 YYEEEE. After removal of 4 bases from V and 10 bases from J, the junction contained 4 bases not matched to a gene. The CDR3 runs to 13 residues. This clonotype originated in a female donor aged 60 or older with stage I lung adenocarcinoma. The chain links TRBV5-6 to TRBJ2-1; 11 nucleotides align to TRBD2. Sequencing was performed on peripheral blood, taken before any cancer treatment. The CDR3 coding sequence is TGTGCCAGCAGCATTATAGCGGGAGGGGAGCAGTTCTTC. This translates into CASSIIAGGEQFF.